This T cell receptor (beta chain) derives from a study of cytomegalovirus exposure and HLA in healthy donors. The wider study: The early release's HLA-typed donors yielded 80 million to 95 million unique TCRs.

Vbeta (60) and Jbeta (13) primers were used in the PCR. As processed by the authors: Later, an analysis found about 83 million unique TCR beta chains, and some 10 million of these were shared. The data were produced by immunoSEQ multiplex PCR, yet TCRdb's version contains in-frame clones alone and is incomplete. The V and J calls and clone size come from that table; D and trimming were worked out from the DNA. This sample yields more than 100,000 clones, of which around four fifths are seen a single time; about 30% belongs to the top ten. The CDR3 covers 15 residues. The germline V and J ends were trimmed by 2 bases and 0 bases, with 11 bases remaining between them. Germline V gene data show CDR1 as MNHEY and CDR2 as SMNVEV (reference sequence). Overall study findings and caveats: A few V segments could not be told apart, such as TRBV6-2 and TRBV6-3, and were left out. The authors later linked a missense DCLRE1C variant to TCR beta V- and J-gene trimming.

Turning to this clone: Its target is not known.

This clonotype originated in a man between 60 and 70 years old in good health and CMV-seropositive. The J gene is TRBJ2-7, the V gene TRBV27, with a tentative D call TRBD1 (6 bases). Sample: PBMCs. CDR3 DNA: TGTGCCAGCAGTTTACAGCCAGGGGCCTCCTACGAGCAGTACTTC. It yields the protein CASSLQPGASYEQYF.